These T cell receptor beta chains were read from a single sample in a study of blood T cell repertoires in COVID-19. The method was immunoSEQ multiplex PCR; TCRdb's version includes in-frame clones alone and lacks a portion of them. The data show roughly 35,000 clones, more than 75% seen once. The sequencing input was peripheral blood. Receptors were obtained from a human donor in a cohort sampled during active COVID-19. The CDR3 runs from the conserved cysteine through the conserved F or W. The order of the fields is clone size, V gene, J gene, D gene, CDR3 protein, CDR3 DNA. The D gene is left open where the match is weak. Size tells how often a clone was seen (once, few, many) or the class of an expanded clone, and some rows leave it out.

once	TRBV10-3	TRBJ2-7	NA	CAISDTSYEQYF	TGTGCCATCAGCGACACTAGCTACGAGCAGTACTTC
NA	TRBV19	TRBJ1-5	TRBD1	CASTGTGRVNQPQHF	TGTGCCAGTACCGGGACAGGGAGGGTTAATCAGCCCCAGCATTTT
NA	TRBV5-6	TRBJ2-7	TRBD1	CASSLGHRDSYEQYF	TGTGCCAGCAGCCTTGGGCACAGGGACAGCTACGAGCAGTACTTC
NA	TRBV29-1	TRBJ2-5	NA	CSVVKAGLETQYF	TGCAGCGTCGTAAAAGCAGGGTTGGAGACCCAGTACTTC
NA	TRBV14	TRBJ1-1	NA	CASSWTVGGGAFF	TGTGCCAGCAGCTGGACAGTCGGCGGGGGGGCTTTCTTT
NA	TRBV19	TRBJ1-3	NA	CASSIGDKAGGNTIYF	TGTGCCAGTAGTATAGGCGACAAGGCGGGAGGAAACACCATATATTTT
NA	TRBV7-9	TRBJ1-1	NA	CASSLEGGSNTEAFF	TGTGCCAGCAGCTTAGAAGGAGGGAGCAACACTGAAGCTTTCTTT
once	TRBV4-3	TRBJ2-2	TRBD2	CASSQETAGVSGELFF	TGCGCCAGCAGCCAAGAAACAGCGGGGGTTAGCGGGGAGCTGTTTTTT
NA	TRBV5-4	TRBJ1-1	TRBD1	CASSPGQGLTEAFF	TGTGCCAGCAGCCCGGGACAGGGTTTGACTGAAGCTTTCTTT
once	TRBV11-2	TRBJ1-3	NA	CASSSPRVVTGNTIYF	TGTGCCAGCAGTTCACCCAGGGTTGTCACTGGAAACACCATATATTTT
NA	TRBV24-1	TRBJ2-7	NA	CATRIYRSPHSTLEQYF	TGTGCCACCAGAATTTATCGAAGTCCTCATAGTACGTTAGAGCAGTACTTC
NA	TRBV19	TRBJ1-1	TRBD1	CASHRGYSGTEAFF	TGTGCCAGCCACAGGGGGTATAGCGGCACTGAAGCTTTCTTT
NA	TRBV4-1	TRBJ1-1	TRBD1	CASSQDPRPGTGNTEAFF	TGCGCCAGCAGCCAAGACCCACGGCCAGGGACAGGGAACACTGAAGCTTTCTTT
NA	TRBV27	TRBJ1-2	NA	CATRAPGAGDGYTF	TGTGCCACCCGAGCCCCCGGAGCGGGCGATGGCTACACCTTC
NA	TRBV5-7	TRBJ1-5	TRBD1	CASSCGQVGQPQHF	TGTGCCAGCAGCTGTGGACAGGTCGGACAGCCCCAGCATTTT
NA	TRBV19	TRBJ1-5	TRBD1	CASTPGQGRSQPQHF	TGTGCCAGTACCCCAGGACAGGGAAGGTCTCAGCCCCAGCATTTT
once	TRBV19	TRBJ2-7	NA	CASSIRGDEQYF	TGTGCCAGTAGTATTAGGGGTGACGAGCAGTACTTC
once	TRBV7-9	TRBJ2-1	TRBD2	CASSLGLAGVEQFF	TGTGCCAGCAGCTTAGGGCTAGCGGGGGTTGAGCAGTTCTTC
NA	TRBV5-4	TRBJ1-1	TRBD1	CASSPKDRGGTEAFF	TGTGCCAGCAGCCCAAAAGACAGGGGGGGCACTGAAGCTTTCTTT
once	TRBV7-9	TRBJ1-1	TRBD1	CASSLAEGANEAFF	TGTGCCAGCAGTCTTGCTGAGGGGGCGAACGAAGCTTTCTTT
once	TRBV6-5	TRBJ1-5	NA	CASTPGYQPQHF	TGTGCCAGCACCCCAGGGTATCAGCCCCAGCATTTT
NA	TRBV28	TRBJ2-2	NA	CASSLSGWTGELFF	TGTGCCAGCAGTTTATCAGGGTGGACCGGGGAGCTGTTTTTT
NA	TRBV15	TRBJ2-7	TRBD2	CATSRMGAGGSSYEQYF	TGTGCCACCAGCAGGATGGGTGCGGGGGGATCGAGCTACGAGCAGTACTTC
NA	TRBV19	TRBJ1-1	NA	CASRGGRGIGEAFF	TGTGCCAGTAGAGGAGGGCGGGGAATCGGTGAAGCTTTCTTT
NA	TRBV27	TRBJ1-4	NA	CASSLLSGVGRYEKLFF	TGTGCCAGCAGTTTATTATCTGGGGTTGGGAGGTATGAAAAACTGTTTTTT
NA	TRBV3-1/TRBV3-2	TRBJ2-2	NA	CASSHTRDTGELFF	TGTGCCAGCAGCCACACCAGGGACACCGGGGAGCTGTTTTTT
NA	TRBV9	TRBJ2-2	TRBD1	CASSALRQGSGELFF	TGTGCCAGCAGCGCCTTAAGACAGGGGAGCGGGGAGCTGTTTTTT
NA	TRBV6-1	TRBJ2-5	TRBD2	CASSEGAGALRGTQYF	TGTGCCAGCAGTGAGGGAGCGGGGGCTTTGCGAGGGACCCAGTACTTC
NA	TRBV5-1	TRBJ1-1	NA	CASSQTGRGTEAFF	TGCGCCAGCAGCCAGACGGGGAGAGGAACTGAAGCTTTCTTT
NA	TRBV7-8	TRBJ1-2	TRBD1	CASSAHYRGSDYGYTF	TGTGCCAGCAGCGCACACTACAGGGGAAGTGACTATGGCTACACCTTC
NA	TRBV18	TRBJ1-5	TRBD1	CASSQGEDQPQHF	TGTGCCAGCTCTCAGGGGGAGGACCAGCCCCAGCATTTT
NA	TRBV7-7	TRBJ2-5	TRBD2	CASSPQRGAQETQYF	TGTGCTAGCAGCCCACAGCGGGGAGCCCAAGAGACCCAGTACTTC
NA	TRBV18	TRBJ2-6	NA	CASSKGGQAGANVLTF	TGTGCCAGCTCAAAGGGAGGACAGGCTGGGGCCAACGTCCTGACTTTC
NA	TRBV6-6	TRBJ2-2	NA	CASKPPSNTGELFF	TGTGCCAGCAAGCCGCCTTCGAACACCGGGGAGCTGTTTTTT
NA	TRBV29-1	TRBJ2-6	NA	CSVTSGSGANVLTF	TGCAGCGTTACCTCAGGGTCTGGGGCCAACGTCCTGACTTTC
NA	TRBV5-1	TRBJ2-7	TRBD1	CASSEEQGASEQYF	TGCGCCAGCAGCGAGGAACAGGGGGCTTCCGAGCAGTACTTC
NA	TRBV28	TRBJ2-2	TRBD1	CASSLKRTGANTGELFF	TGTGCCAGCAGTTTAAAAAGGACAGGGGCGAACACCGGGGAGCTGTTTTTT
NA	TRBV28	TRBJ2-1	TRBD1	CASSSSGTGGFNEQFF	TGTGCCAGCAGTTCCTCCGGGACAGGGGGTTTCAATGAGCAGTTCTTC
NA	TRBV2	TRBJ2-6	NA	CASSVSSGANVLTF	TGTGCCAGCAGTGTTTCATCTGGGGCCAACGTCCTGACTTTC
medium-sized	TRBV5-1	TRBJ2-2	NA	CASSLGQAGGRELFF	TGCGCCAGCAGCTTGGGGCAGGCCGGAGGAAGGGAGCTGTTTTTT
NA	TRBV4-1	TRBJ2-7	TRBD1	CASSHPTGYEQYF	TGCGCCAGCAGCCACCCGACAGGGTACGAGCAGTACTTC
NA	TRBV4-1	TRBJ2-3	TRBD2	CASSPLGLAGGRLGDTQYF	TGCGCCAGCAGCCCCTTGGGGCTAGCGGGGGGGCGGTTAGGAGATACGCAGTATTTT
NA	TRBV12-3/TRBV12-4	TRBJ1-4	NA	CASSPPQGQKLFF	TGTGCCAGCAGTCCCCCACAGGGTCAAAAACTGTTTTTT
NA	TRBV10-2	TRBJ1-1	TRBD1	CASISGQGRTEAFF	TGCGCCAGCATTAGTGGACAGGGAAGGACTGAAGCTTTCTTT
NA	TRBV6-5	TRBJ2-2	NA	CASRAQGNTGELFF	TGTGCCAGCAGGGCACAGGGAAATACCGGGGAGCTGTTTTTT
NA	TRBV6-2/TRBV6-3	TRBJ1-6	NA	CASSETGSGNSPLHF	TGTGCCAGCAGCGAAACAGGGTCCGGGAATTCACCCCTCCACTTT